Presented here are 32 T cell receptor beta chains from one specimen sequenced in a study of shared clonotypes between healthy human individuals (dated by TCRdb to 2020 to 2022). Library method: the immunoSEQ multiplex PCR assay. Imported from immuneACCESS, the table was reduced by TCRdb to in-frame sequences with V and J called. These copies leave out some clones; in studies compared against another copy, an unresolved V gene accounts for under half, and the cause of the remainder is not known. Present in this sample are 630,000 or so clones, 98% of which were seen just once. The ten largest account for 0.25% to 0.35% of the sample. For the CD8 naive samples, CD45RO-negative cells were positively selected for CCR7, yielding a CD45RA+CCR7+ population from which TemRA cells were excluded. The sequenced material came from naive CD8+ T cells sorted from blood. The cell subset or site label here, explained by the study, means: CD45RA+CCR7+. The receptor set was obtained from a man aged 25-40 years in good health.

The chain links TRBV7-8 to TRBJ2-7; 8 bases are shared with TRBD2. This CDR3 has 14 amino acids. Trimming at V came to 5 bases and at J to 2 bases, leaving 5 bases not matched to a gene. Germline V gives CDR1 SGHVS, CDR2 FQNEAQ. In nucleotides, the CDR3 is TGTGCCAGCAGCCAGAGCGGGAGACCCTACGAGCAGTACTTC. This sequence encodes CASSQSGRPYEQYF.

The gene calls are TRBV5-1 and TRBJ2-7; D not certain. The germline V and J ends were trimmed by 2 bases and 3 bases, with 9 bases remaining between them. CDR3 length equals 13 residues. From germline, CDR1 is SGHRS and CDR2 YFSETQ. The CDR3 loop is CASSFESGYEQYF. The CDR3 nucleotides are TGCGCCAGCAGCTTCGAATCGGGCTACGAGCAGTACTTC.

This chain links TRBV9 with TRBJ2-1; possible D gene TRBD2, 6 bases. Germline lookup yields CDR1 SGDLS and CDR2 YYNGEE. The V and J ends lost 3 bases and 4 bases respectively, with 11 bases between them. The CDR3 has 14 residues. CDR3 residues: CASSASSEYNEQFF. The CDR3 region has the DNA TGTGCCAGCAGCGCTTCTAGCGAGTACAATGAGCAGTTCTTC.

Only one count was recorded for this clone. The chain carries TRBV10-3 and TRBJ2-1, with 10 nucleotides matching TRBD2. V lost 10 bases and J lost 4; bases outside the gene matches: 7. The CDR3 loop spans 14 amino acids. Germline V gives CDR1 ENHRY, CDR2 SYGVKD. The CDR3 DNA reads TGTGCCACCAGAACTAGCGGGATTTACAATGAGCAGTTCTTC. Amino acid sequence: CATRTSGIYNEQFF.

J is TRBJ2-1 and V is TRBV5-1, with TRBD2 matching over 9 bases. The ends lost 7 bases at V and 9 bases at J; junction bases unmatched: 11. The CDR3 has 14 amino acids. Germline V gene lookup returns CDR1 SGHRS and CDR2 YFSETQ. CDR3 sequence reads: CASYPGGRAGEQFF. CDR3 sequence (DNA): TGCGCCAGCTATCCAGGCGGGAGGGCGGGTGAGCAGTTCTTC.

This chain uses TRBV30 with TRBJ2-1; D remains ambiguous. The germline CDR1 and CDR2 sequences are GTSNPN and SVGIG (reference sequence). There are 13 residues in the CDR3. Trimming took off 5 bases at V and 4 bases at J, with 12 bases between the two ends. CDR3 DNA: TGTGCCTGGGACGTGGGAACATACAATGAGCAGTTCTTC. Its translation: CAWDVGTYNEQFF.

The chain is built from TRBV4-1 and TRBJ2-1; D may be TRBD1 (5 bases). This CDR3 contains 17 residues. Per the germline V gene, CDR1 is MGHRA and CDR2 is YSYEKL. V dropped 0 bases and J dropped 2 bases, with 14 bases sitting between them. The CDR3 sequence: CASSQDPGRAAYNEQFF. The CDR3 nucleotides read TGCGCCAGCAGCCAAGATCCCGGCAGGGCAGCCTACAATGAGCAGTTCTTC.

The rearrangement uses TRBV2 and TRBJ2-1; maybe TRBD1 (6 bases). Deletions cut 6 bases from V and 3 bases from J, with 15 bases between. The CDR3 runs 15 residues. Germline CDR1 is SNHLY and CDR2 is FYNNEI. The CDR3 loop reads CASRINRAFYNEQFF. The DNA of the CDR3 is TGTGCCAGCAGGATAAACAGGGCCTTCTACAATGAGCAGTTCTTC.

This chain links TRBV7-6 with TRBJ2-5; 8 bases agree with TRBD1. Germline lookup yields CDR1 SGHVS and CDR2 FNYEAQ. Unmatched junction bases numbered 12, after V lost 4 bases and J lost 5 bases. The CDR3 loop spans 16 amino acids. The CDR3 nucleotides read TGTGCCAGCAGCTCATACCCGACAGGGGATGGTGAGACCCAGTACTTC. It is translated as CASSSYPTGDGETQYF.

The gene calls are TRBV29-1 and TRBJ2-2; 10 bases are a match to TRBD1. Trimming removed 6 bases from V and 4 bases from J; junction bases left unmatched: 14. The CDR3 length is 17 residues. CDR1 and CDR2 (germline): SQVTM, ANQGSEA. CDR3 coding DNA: TGCAGCGTCTACGGCCGCGAGGGACAGGGGCGCACCGGGGAGCTGTTTTTT. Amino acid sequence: CSVYGREGQGRTGELFF.

The CDR3 DNA sequence: TGTGCCATCAGTGAGTCGGGCACCCCTGAGGGCTACACCTTC. Its translation is CAISESGTPEGYTF. V and J are TRBV10-3 and TRBJ1-2; D uncertain. Trimming removed 0 bases from V and 8 bases from J, with 13 bases in between. Germline CDR1 ENHRY, CDR2 SYGVKD. This CDR3 is 14 amino acids long.

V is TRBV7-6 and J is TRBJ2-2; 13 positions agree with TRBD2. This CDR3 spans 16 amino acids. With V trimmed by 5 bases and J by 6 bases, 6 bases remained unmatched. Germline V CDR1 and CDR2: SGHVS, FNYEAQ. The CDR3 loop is CASSLGLAGASGELFF. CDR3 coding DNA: TGTGCCAGCAGCCTTGGACTAGCGGGAGCCTCCGGGGAGCTGTTTTTT.

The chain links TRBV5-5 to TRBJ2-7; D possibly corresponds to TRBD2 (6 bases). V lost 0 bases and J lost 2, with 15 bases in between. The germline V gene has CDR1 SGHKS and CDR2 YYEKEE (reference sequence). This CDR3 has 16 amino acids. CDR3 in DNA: TGTGCCAGCAGCTTGGAGGAGGGGCTCGCCGCCTACGAGCAGTACTTC. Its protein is CASSLEEGLAAYEQYF.

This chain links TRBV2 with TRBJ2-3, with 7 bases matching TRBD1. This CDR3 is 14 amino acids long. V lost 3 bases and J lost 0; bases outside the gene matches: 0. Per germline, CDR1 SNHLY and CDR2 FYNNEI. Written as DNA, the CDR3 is TGTGCCAGCAGTGACAGGGGGAGCACAGATACGCAGTATTTT. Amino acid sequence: CASSDRGSTDTQYF.

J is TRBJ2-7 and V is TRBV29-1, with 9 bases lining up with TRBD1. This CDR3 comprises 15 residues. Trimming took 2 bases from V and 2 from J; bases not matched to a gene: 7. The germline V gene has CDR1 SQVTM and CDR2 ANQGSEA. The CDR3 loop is CSVENEDRGPYEQYF. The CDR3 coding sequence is TGCAGCGTTGAAAATGAGGACAGGGGCCCCTACGAGCAGTACTTC.

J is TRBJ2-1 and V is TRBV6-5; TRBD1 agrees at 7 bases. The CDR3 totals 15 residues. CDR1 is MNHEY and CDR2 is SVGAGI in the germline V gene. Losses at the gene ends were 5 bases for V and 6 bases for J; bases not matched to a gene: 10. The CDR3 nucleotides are TGTGCCAGCAGTCCGAGACAGGGTGAAGGCAATGAGCAGTTCTTC. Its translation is CASSPRQGEGNEQFF.

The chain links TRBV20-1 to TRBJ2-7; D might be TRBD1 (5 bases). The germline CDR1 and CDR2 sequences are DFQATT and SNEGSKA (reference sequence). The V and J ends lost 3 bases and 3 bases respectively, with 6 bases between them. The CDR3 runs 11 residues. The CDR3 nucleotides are TGCAGTGCTAGGGACAACTACGAGCAGTACTTC. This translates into CSARDNYEQYF.

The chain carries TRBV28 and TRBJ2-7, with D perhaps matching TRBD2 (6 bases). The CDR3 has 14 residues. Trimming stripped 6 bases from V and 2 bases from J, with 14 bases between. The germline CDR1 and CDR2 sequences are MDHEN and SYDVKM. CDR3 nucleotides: TGTGCCAGCAGCTCTACGCGGGGCACCTACGAGCAGTACTTC. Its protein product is CASSSTRGTYEQYF.

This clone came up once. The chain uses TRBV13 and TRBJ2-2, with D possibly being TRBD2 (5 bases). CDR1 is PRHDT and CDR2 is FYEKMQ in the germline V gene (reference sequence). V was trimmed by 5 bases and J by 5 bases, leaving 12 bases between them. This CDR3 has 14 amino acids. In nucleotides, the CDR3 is TGTGCCAGCAGCGCCGGACTCAAAACCGGGGAGCTGTTTTTT. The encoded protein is CASSAGLKTGELFF.

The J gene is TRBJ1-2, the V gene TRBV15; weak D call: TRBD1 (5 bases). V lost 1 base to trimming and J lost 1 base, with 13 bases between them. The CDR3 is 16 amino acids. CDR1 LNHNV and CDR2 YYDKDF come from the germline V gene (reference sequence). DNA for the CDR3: TGTGCCACCAGCAGAGCACAGGCTATTTATAACTATGGCTACACCTTC. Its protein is CATSRAQAIYNYGYTF.

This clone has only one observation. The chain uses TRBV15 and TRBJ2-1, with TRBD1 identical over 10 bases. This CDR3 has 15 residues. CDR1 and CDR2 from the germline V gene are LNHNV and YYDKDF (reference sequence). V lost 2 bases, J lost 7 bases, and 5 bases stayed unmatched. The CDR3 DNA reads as TGTGCCACCAGCAGATCGGGACAGGGGCGGAATGAGCAGTTCTTC. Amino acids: CATSRSGQGRNEQFF.

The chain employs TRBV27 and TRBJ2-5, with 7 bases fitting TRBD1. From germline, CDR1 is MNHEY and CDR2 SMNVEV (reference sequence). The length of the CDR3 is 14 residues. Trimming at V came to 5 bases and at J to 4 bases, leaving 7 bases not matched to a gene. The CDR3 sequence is CASSQRGRGETQYF. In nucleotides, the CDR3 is TGTGCCAGCAGTCAAAGGGGGCGCGGAGAGACCCAGTACTTC.

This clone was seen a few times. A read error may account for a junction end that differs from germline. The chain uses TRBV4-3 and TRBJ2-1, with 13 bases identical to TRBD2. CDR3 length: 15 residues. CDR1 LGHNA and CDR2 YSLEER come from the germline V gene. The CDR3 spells CASSQGTSGIGEQFF. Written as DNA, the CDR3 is TGCGCCAGCAGTCAAGGGACTAGCGGGATAGGTGAGCAGTTCTTC.

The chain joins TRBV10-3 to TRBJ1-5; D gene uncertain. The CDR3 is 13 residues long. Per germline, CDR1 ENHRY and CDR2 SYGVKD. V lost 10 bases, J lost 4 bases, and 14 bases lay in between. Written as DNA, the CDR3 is TGTGCCAGCACCCCCGGCGGAAATCAGCCCCAGCATTTT. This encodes CASTPGGNQPQHF.

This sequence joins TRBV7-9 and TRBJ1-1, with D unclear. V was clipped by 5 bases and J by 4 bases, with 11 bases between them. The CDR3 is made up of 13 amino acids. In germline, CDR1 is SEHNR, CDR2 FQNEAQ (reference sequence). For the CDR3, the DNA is TGTGCCAGCAGCCCAGAACGGAGCACTGAAGCTTTCTTT. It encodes CASSPERSTEAFF.

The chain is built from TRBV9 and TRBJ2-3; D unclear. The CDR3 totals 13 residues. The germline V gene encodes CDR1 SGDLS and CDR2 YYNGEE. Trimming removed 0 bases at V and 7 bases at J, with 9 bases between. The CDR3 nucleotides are TGTGCCAGCAGCGTAGGGACCGGTTATACGCAGTATTTT. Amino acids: CASSVGTGYTQYF.

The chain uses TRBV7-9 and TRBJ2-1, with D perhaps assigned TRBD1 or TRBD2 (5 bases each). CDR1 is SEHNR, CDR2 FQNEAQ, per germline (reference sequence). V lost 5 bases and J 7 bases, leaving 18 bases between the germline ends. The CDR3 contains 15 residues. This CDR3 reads CASSRLERGGNEQFF. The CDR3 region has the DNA TGTGCCAGCAGCCGGCTCGAGAGGGGCGGAAATGAGCAGTTCTTC.

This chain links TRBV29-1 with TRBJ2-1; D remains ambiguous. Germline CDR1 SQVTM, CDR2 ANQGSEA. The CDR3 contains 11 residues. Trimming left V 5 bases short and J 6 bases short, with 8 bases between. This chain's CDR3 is CSVFSSNEQFF. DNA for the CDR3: TGCAGCGTTTTCTCTAGCAATGAGCAGTTCTTC.

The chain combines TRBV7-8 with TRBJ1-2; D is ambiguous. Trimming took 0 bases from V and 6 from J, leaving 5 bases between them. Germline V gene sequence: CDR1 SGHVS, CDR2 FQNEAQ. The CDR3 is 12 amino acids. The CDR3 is CASSLAPHGYTF. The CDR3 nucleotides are TGTGCCAGCAGCTTAGCCCCCCATGGCTACACCTTC.

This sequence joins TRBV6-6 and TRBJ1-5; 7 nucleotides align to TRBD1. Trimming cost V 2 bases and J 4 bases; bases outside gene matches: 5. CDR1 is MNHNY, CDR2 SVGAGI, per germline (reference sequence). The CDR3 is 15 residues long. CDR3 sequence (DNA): TGTGCCAGCAGTTACAGTGACAGGGTAAATCAGCCCCAGCATTTT. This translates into CASSYSDRVNQPQHF.

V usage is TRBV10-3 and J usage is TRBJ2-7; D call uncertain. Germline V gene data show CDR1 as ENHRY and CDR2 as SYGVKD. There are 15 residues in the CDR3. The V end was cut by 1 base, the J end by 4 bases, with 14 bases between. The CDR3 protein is CAISELGQETYEQYF. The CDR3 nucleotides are TGTGCCATCAGTGAGTTAGGGCAGGAAACATACGAGCAGTACTTC.

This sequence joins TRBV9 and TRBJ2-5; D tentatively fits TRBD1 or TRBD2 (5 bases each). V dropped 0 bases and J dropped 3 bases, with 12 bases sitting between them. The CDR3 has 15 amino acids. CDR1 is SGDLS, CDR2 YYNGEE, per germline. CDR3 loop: CASSVEGRVKETQYF. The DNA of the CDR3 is TGTGCCAGCAGCGTAGAGGGGAGAGTTAAAGAGACCCAGTACTTC.